Shown below are 5 T cell receptor beta chains from a single sample sequenced in a study of T cell responses to AZD1222 COVID-19 vaccine. The data were produced by immunoSEQ multiplex PCR, yet TCRdb's version contains in-frame clones alone and is incomplete. The sample contains under 150,000 clones, around 89% of which appear only once. This specimen consisted of peripheral blood, obtained on day 0 of MenACWY control vaccination. These receptors were taken from an adult in good health.

V is TRBV11-2 and J is TRBJ1-3; D gene uncertain. V lost 2 bases and J lost 2, with 4 bases in between. CDR1 is SGHAT and CDR2 is FQNNGV in the germline V gene. CDR3 length equals 13 residues. CDR3 nucleotides: TGTGCCAGCAGCTTAAACACTGGAAACACCATATATTTT. It specifies CASSLNTGNTIYF.

This chain links TRBV6-2 or TRBV6-3 with TRBJ1-2; TRBD1 aligns across 11 bases. The CDR3 contains 18 residues. CDR1 and CDR2 (germline): MNHEY, SVGEGT. Trimming at V came to 0 bases and at J to 4 bases, leaving 10 bases not matched to a gene. The CDR3: CASSYSRDRGISSYGYTF. CDR3 DNA sequence: TGTGCCAGCAGTTACTCCCGGGACAGGGGGATAAGTAGCTATGGCTACACCTTC.

J is TRBJ2-5 and V is TRBV11-3; no clear D gene. The CDR3 is 11 residues long. Trimming stripped 0 bases from V and 5 bases from J, with 1 base between. Germline CDR1 is SGHNT and CDR2 is YENEEA. CDR3 sequence (DNA): TGTGCCAGCAGCTTAGATGAGACCCAGTACTTC. Its translation: CASSLDETQYF. Full variable domain (rest looked up from reference TRBV11-3 and TRBJ2-5): EAGVVQSPRYKIIEKKQPVAFWCNPISGHNTLYWYLQNLGQGPELLIRYENEEAVDDSQLPKDRFSAERLKGVDSTLKIQPAELGDSAVYLCASSLDETQYFGPGTRLLVL.

This clone has only a few counts. V and J are TRBV7-8 and TRBJ2-1; no clear D gene. CDR1 SGHVS and CDR2 FQNEAQ come from the germline V gene. Trimming took 3 bases from V and 4 from J, leaving 10 bases between them. This CDR3 is built from 14 residues. In nucleotides, the CDR3 is TGTGCCAGCAGCTTCTCGGGCGGATACAATGAGCAGTTCTTC. As protein: CASSFSGGYNEQFF.

This clone was counted only a few times. The chain is built from TRBV10-3 and TRBJ2-7; D unresolved. Trimming pared 4 bases from V and 3 bases from J, leaving 7 bases between. The length of the CDR3 is 12 residues. Germline V gene data show CDR1 as ENHRY and CDR2 as SYGVKD. CDR3 DNA: TGTGCCATCAGTGCAGTTAACTACGAGCAGTACTTC. Translation: CAISAVNYEQYF.